The T cell receptor (beta chain) under discussion was sequenced for a study of vaccination and CD4 T cells after COVID-19. Overall study: Between diagnosis and the drawing of post-COVID samples lay a median approximately 94 days (range 35 to 161). Stimulation of the cells used overlapping spike peptide pools from SARS-CoV-2 and from the common cold coronaviruses HCoV-NL63, HCoV-OC43 and HCoV-229E.

The treatment: approximately 9-day PBMC culture with coronavirus spike peptide pools or control peptides (ViraFEST assay). J gave up 6 bases and V 1 base, and 6 bases lay outside the gene matches. Germline V gene data show CDR1 as LNHNV and CDR2 as YYDKDF (reference sequence). There are 15 residues in the CDR3. Cultured CD4+ T cells had their DNA profiled by the Oncomine TCR Beta short-read assay. MiXCR was run by TCRdb on the PCR reads, yielding one entry per CDR3 protein. Here the sample spans 15,000 or so distinct CDR3 sequences, approximately 60% being singletons. General study findings and limits: Early post-infection timepoints were missing, and relatively few convalescent patients were studied.

In its sample, this clonotype was seen a few times. Its antigen is not known. The sequencing input was CD4+ T cells from blood, cultured in vitro. The chain carries TRBV15 and TRBJ2-7, with 10 bases matching TRBD2. This sequence was found in a human donor who had recovered from COVID-19. The CDR3 spells CATSRAVSGRTEQYF. For the CDR3, the DNA is TGTGCCACCAGCAGAGCGGTTAGCGGGAGGACCGAGCAGTACTTC. The variable domain in full, with the rest retrieved from reference TRBV15 and TRBJ2-7, is DAMVIQNPRYQVTQFGKPVTLSCSQTLNHNVMYWYQQKSSQAPKLLFHYYDKDFNNEADTPDNFQSRRPNTSFCFLDIRSPGLGDTAMYLCATSRAVSGRTEQYFGPGTRLTVT.